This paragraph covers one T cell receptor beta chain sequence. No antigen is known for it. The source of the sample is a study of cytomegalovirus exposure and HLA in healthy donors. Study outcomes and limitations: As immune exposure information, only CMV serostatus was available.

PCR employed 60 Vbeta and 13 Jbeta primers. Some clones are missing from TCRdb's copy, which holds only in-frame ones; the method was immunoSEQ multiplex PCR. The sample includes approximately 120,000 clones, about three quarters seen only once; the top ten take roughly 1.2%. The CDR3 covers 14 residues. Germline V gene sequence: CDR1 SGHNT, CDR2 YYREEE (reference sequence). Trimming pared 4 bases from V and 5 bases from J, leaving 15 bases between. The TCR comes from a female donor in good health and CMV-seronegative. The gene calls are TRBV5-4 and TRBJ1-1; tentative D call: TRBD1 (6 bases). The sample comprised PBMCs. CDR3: CASSEGGAWTEAFF. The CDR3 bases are TGTGCCAGCAGCGAGGGGGGGGCGTGGACTGAAGCTTTCTTT.